These 8 T cell receptor beta chains were all obtained from the same sample, sequenced in a study of T cell repertoires in cytomegalovirus infection (dated by TCRdb to the late 2010s). The label giving this sample's treatment or condition can be read as: in vitro stimulation with specific CMV peptide epitopes to enrich CMV-specific T cells. TCRdb lists the instrument as Illumina HiSeq 1500. TCRdb trimmed public reads at Q25 via fastp, called clones via MiXCR and kept in-frame beta chains. Here each entry gathers all rows of one CDR3 protein and keeps the most common genes and DNA. The sample table lists around 540,000 distinct CDR3 sequences, roughly 34% of them with a count of one. The top ten clones comprise roughly a sixth of the sample. Their antigen targets remain unknown. The sample here was cultured PBMCs, taken from culture after CMV antigen stimulation. These receptors all come from a human donor in good health (CMV status not recorded). Some clones in this sample may be carry-over from other donors' samples.

The chain couples TRBV7-2 to TRBJ2-5; 9 bases map to TRBD1. The V gene end was trimmed by 5 bases and the J gene end by 5 bases; junction bases not matched to a gene: 6. CDR3 length equals 14 residues. Germline values: CDR1 SGHTA, CDR2 FQGNSA. CDR3 in amino acids: CASSLDRGYETQYF. The CDR3 DNA reads as TGTGCCAGCAGCCTAGACAGGGGGTATGAGACCCAGTACTTC.

The chain employs TRBV5-1 and TRBJ1-1; possibly TRBD1 for D (6 bases). V was clipped by 5 bases and J by 4 bases, with 18 bases between them. The CDR3 loop spans 15 amino acids. CDR1 and CDR2 from the germline V gene are SGHRS and YFSETQ. The CDR3 DNA sequence: TGCGCCAGCAGGGGGGGGGGGGCAGAGGGCACTGAAGCTTTCTTT. This gives the protein CASRGGGAEGTEAFF.

The J gene is TRBJ1-3, the V gene TRBV12-3 or TRBV12-4; 8 nucleotides agree with TRBD1. CDR3 size: 13 residues. The junction had 2 bases not matched to a gene; V was cut back by 8 bases and J by 2 bases. The CDR3 DNA reads TGTGCCAGCGGGACAGGCCCTGGAAACACCATATATTTT. It encodes CASGTGPGNTIYF.

This clonotype was detected a few times. The V call is TRBV11-2, the J call TRBJ2-4; D tentatively fits TRBD1 or TRBD2 (5 bases each). V was trimmed by 1 base and J by 1 base, leaving 11 bases between them. The CDR3 is 16 residues long. Per the germline V gene, CDR1 is SGHAT and CDR2 is FQNNGV. The CDR3 DNA sequence: TGTGCCAGCAGCTTAGGTCGCAGGGAGGCCAAAAACATTCAGTACTTC. It encodes CASSLGRREAKNIQYF.

The chain employs TRBV6-2 or TRBV6-3 and TRBJ2-6; weak D call: TRBD2 (6 bases). This CDR3 has 17 residues. The germline V and J ends were trimmed by 6 bases and 0 bases, with 15 bases remaining between them. Germline assignment: CDR1 MNHEY and CDR2 SVGEGT. The chain's CDR3 is CASSQGLFHSGANVLTF. As DNA, the CDR3 is TGTGCCAGCAGCCAGGGACTTTTTCACTCTGGGGCCAACGTCCTGACTTTC.

This clonotype has a count of ten or more. The chain recombines TRBV7-2 with TRBJ1-3, with unresolved D. Trimming cost V 5 bases and J 0 bases, with 11 bases left between them. The germline V gene has CDR1 SGHTA and CDR2 FQGNSA. CDR3 length: 15 amino acids. The CDR3 DNA reads as TGTGCCAGCAGCCTAACACGTTACTCTGGAAACACCATATATTTT. This sequence encodes CASSLTRYSGNTIYF.

A few counts support this clonotype. V usage is TRBV7-9 and J usage is TRBJ1-1; D may be TRBD1 (6 bases). This CDR3 is built from 16 residues. Germline V gene sequence: CDR1 SEHNR, CDR2 FQNEAQ (reference sequence). V was cut by 2 bases and J by 1 base, with 14 bases left in between. The CDR3 DNA sequence: TGTGCCAGCAGCTTAACACAGCCAGGGGCGAACACTGAAGCTTTCTTT. Protein product: CASSLTQPGANTEAFF.

This clonotype was picked up a small number of times. V and J are TRBV28 and TRBJ2-7; D ambiguous. Germline V gene lookup returns CDR1 MDHEN and CDR2 SYDVKM. V was trimmed by 8 bases and J by 6 bases, leaving 14 bases between them. CDR3 size: 12 residues. For the CDR3, the DNA is TGTGCCAGCGGCCCGGCTTCGGGCGAGCAGTACGTC. As protein: CASGPASGEQYV.